This T cell receptor (beta chain) stems from a study of blood T cell repertoires in COVID-19. Across the whole study: Material from acute and convalescent COVID-19 was sourced from the United States, Italy and Spain. PBMCs, B-cell-depleted T cells, or T cells were the source of the cDNA or gDNA that made up the material.

The CDR3 runs 14 residues. V was pared by 3 bases and J by 7 bases, with 12 bases between. Germline V gene sequence: CDR1 MNHNS, CDR2 SASEGT. How the authors handled the data: Estimation of nucleated cell counts relied on the amplification of reference gene primers. Produced via immunoSEQ multiplex PCR; TCRdb's table is partial and in-frame only. For V, J and clone size, that table is used; D and trimming come from the DNA. The profile covers over 200,000 clones, with approximately 91% appearing a single time and just under 0.8% taken by the ten largest. Sequences were obtained from peripheral blood. The chain carries TRBV6-1 and TRBJ2-2; D might be TRBD1 (5 bases). The clonotype was recovered from a woman aged 25-40 years with acute or convalescent COVID-19. The CDR3 DNA reads TGTGCCAGCAGTGATGTAGGGGAAGACGGGGAGCTGTTTTTT. It codes for CASSDVGEDGELFF.